This TCR beta chain was identified in a study of cytomegalovirus exposure and HLA in healthy donors. Study-wide results and caveats: Most TCR beta V segments were productive about 90% or about 30% of the time in an earlier analysis. Later genetic work tied a missense DCLRE1C variant to beta-chain V and J trimming.

Primers included in the PCR were 60 Vbeta and 13 Jbeta primers. In the original workflow: A later analysis counted 65 million to 95 million unique TCR beta chains, around 11 million shared. Libraries were prepared by immunoSEQ multiplex PCR; TCRdb keeps only in-frame clonotypes and omits some of them. The V and J calls and clone size come from that table; D and trimming were worked out from the DNA. The table has about 220,000 clones, about 81% seen once; the top ten hold 4.5% to 6%. This clone was seen only once. Its specificity is not known. The sequencing sample was made of PBMCs. The receptor was derived from a woman aged 40 to 50 in good health and CMV-seropositive.

The CDR3 DNA is TGTGCCAGCAGCTTCGGTATCACCGGGGAGCTGTTTTTT. As protein: CASSFGITGELFF. The gene calls are TRBV11-3 and TRBJ2-2; D is unresolved. This CDR3 is built from 13 residues. V was pared by 3 bases and J by 4 bases, with 6 bases between. Germline values: CDR1 SGHNT, CDR2 YENEEA.